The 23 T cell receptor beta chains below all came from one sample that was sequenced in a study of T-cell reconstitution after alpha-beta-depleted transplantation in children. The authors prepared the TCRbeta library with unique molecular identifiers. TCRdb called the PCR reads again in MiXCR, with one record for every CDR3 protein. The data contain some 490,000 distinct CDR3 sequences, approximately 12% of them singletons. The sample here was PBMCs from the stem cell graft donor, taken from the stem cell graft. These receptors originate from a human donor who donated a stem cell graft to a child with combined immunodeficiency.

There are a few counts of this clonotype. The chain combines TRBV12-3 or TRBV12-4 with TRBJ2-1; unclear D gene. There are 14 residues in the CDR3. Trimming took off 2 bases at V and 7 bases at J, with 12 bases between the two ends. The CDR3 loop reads CASSLFPEANEQFF. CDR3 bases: TGTGCCAGCAGTTTATTCCCCGAAGCTAATGAGCAGTTCTTC.

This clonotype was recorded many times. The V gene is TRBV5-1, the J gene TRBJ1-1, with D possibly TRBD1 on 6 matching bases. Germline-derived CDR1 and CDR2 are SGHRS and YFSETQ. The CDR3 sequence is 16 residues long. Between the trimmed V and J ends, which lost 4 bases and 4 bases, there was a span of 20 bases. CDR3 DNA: TGCGCCAGCAGCCCTAATCCGGGGGGCGCGGTCACTGAAGCTTTCTTT. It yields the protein CASSPNPGGAVTEAFF.

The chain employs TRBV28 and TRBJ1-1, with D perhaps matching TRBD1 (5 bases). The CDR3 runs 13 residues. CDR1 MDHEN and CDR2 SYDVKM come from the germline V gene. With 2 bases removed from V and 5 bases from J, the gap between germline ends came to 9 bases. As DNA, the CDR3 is TGTGCCAGCAGTTTACAGGGCGTAACTGAAGCTTTCTTT. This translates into CASSLQGVTEAFF.

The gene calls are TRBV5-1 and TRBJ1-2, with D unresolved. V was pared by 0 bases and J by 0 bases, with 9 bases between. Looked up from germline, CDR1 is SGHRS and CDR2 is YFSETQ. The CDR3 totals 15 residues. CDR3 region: CASSLVVGSNYGYTF. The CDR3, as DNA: TGCGCCAGCAGCTTGGTGGTGGGTTCTAACTATGGCTACACCTTC.

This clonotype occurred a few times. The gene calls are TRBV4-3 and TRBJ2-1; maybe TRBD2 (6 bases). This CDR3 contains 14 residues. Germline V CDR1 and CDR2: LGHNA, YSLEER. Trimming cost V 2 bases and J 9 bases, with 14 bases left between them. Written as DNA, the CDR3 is TGCGCCAGCAGCCAAAGCGGGCAGTCGGGTGAGCAGTTCTTC. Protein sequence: CASSQSGQSGEQFF.

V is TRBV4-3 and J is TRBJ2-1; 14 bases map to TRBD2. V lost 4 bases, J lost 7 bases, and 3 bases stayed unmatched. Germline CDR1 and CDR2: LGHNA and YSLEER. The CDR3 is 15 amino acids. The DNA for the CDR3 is TGCGCCAGCAGCCGCGGGACTAGCGGGGGAAATGAGCAGTTCTTC. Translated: CASSRGTSGGNEQFF.

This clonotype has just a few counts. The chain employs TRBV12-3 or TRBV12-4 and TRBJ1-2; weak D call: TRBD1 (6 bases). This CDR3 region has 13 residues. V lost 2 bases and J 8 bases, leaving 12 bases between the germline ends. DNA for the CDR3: TGTGCCAGCAGTTTAAGGGGGAGCTGGGGCTACACCTTC. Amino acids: CASSLRGSWGYTF.

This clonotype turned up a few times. The CDR3 coding sequence is TGCAGCGTTGAGGGTCGAGCGGGCGCGAACACCGGGGAGCTGTTTTTT. Protein product: CSVEGRAGANTGELFF. This sequence joins TRBV29-1 and TRBJ2-2, with a weak D call TRBD2 (6 bases). Trimming took off 3 bases at V and 0 bases at J, with 14 bases between the two ends. The CDR3 spans 16 residues. Germline CDR1 SQVTM, CDR2 ANQGSEA.

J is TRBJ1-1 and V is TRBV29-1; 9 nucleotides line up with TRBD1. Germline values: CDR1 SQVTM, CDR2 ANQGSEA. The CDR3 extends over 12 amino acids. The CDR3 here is CSPDRGGTEAFF. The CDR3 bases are TGCAGTCCTGACAGGGGGGGCACTGAAGCTTTCTTT.

The CDR3 sequence is CASSSSGRDYEQYF. Here the CDR3 DNA reads TGTGCCAGCAGTTCTAGCGGGAGAGACTACGAGCAGTACTTC. V and J are TRBV12-3 or TRBV12-4 and TRBJ2-7; 10 bases align to TRBD2. This CDR3 comprises 14 residues. V dropped 4 bases and J dropped 3; count of bases not matched to a gene: 3.

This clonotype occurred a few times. The DNA of the CDR3 is TGTGCCAGCAGCTTAGAGGCGGGGGGACTGAGCTCCTACAATGAGCAGTTCTTC. Its protein product is CASSLEAGGLSSYNEQFF. The rearrangement joins TRBV11-2 to TRBJ2-1, with 8 nucleotides matching TRBD2. Trimming at V came to 0 bases and at J to 0 bases, leaving 7 bases not matched to a gene. This CDR3 comprises 18 residues. Germline V gene data show CDR1 as SGHAT and CDR2 as FQNNGV.

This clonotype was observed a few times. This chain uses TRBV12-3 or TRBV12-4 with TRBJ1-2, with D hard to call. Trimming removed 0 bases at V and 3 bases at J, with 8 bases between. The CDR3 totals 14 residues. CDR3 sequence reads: CASSLAARYYGYTF. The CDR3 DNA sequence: TGTGCCAGCAGTTTAGCGGCCCGATACTATGGCTACACCTTC.

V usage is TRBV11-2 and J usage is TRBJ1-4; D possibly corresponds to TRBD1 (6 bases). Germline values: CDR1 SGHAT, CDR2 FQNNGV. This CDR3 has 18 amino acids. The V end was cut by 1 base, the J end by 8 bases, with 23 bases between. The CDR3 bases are TGTGCCAGCAGCTTAGGTACAGGGAGGGGGGACCTAATGGAAAAACTGTTTTTT. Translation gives CASSLGTGRGDLMEKLFF.

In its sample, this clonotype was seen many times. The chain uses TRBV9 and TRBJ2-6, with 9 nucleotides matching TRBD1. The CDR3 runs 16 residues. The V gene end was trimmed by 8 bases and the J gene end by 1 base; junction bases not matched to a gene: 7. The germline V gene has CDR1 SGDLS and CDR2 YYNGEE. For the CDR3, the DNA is TGTGCCAGTGCCGGGACAGGGTGGTCTGGGGCCAACGTCCTGACTTTC. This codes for CASAGTGWSGANVLTF.

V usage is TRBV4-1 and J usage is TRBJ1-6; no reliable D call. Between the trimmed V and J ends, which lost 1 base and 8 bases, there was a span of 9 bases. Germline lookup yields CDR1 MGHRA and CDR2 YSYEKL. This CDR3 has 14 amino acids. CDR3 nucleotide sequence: TGCGCCAGCAGCCAAGGAGGCGGTTATTCACCCCTCCACTTT. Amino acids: CASSQGGGYSPLHF.

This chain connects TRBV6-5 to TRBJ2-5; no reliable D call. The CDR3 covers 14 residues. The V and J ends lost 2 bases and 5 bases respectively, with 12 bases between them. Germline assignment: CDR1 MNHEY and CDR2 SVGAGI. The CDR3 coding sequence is TGTGCCAGCAGTTACGGCCGCTATTCCGAGACCCAGTACTTC. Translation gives CASSYGRYSETQYF.

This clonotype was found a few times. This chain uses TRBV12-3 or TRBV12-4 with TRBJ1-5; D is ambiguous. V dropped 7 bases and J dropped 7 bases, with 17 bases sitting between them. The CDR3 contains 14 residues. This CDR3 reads CASTPGLAPQPQHF. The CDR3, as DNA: TGTGCCAGCACCCCGGGCCTCGCCCCCCAGCCCCAGCATTTT.

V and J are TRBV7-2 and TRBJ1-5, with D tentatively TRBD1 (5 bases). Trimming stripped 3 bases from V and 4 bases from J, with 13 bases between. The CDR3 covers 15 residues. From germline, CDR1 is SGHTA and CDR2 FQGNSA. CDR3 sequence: CASSLSGTKNQPQHF. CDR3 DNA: TGTGCCAGCAGCTTGTCCGGGACCAAGAATCAGCCCCAGCATTTT. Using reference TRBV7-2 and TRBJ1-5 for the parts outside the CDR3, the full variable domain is GAGVSQSPSNKVTEKGKDVELRCDPISGHTALYWYRQSLGQGLEFLIYFQGNSAPDKSGLPSDRFSAERTGGSVSTLTIQRTQQEDSAVYLCASSLSGTKNQPQHFGDGTRLSIL.

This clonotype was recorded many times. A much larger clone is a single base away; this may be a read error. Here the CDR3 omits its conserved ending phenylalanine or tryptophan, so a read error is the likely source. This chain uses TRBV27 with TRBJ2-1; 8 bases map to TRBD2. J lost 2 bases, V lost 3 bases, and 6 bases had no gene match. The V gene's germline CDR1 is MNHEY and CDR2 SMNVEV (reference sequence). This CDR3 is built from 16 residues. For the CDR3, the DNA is TGTGCCAGCAGTTTTAGCGGGGCGGGGGCCTACAATGAGCAGTTCCTC. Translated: CASSFSGAGAYNEQFL.

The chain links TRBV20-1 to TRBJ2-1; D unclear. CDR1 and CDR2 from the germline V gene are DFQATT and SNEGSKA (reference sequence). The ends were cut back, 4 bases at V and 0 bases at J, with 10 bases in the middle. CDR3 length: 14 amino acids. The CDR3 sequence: CSATAFSSYNEQFF. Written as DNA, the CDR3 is TGCAGTGCTACAGCGTTTAGCTCCTACAATGAGCAGTTCTTC.

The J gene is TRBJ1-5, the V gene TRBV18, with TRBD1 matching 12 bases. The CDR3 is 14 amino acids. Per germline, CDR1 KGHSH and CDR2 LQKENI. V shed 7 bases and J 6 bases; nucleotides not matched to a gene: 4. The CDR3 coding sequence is TGTGCCAGCTTCCGGGACAGGGGGCCTCAGCCCCAGCATTTT. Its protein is CASFRDRGPQPQHF.

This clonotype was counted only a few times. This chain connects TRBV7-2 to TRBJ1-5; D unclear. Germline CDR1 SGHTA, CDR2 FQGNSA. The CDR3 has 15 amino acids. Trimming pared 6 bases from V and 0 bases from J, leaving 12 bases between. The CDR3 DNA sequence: TGTGCCAGCAGGGCCGGGATTTATAGCAATCAGCCCCAGCATTTT. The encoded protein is CASRAGIYSNQPQHF.

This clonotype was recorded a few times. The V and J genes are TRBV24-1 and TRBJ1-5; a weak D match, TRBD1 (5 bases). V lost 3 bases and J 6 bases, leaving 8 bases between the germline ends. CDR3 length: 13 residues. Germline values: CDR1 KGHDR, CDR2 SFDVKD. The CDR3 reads CATSDGGGQPQHF. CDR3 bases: TGTGCCACCAGTGATGGTGGGGGTCAGCCCCAGCATTTT.